A single sample gave rise to the 29 T cell receptor beta chains below, sequenced in a study of blood T cell repertoires in COVID-19. Using immunoSEQ multiplex PCR, the repertoire was profiled, and TCRdb retains in-frame clones only, with some absent. The sample consists of 150,000 or so clones, 85% to 90% of them appearing once. The sequencing sample was made of peripheral blood. These receptors originate from a man aged 18 to 35 with COVID-19, enrolled during active disease.

This clone showed up just once. The chain is built from TRBV6-6 and TRBJ1-2, with TRBD1 as a possible D gene (6 bases). This CDR3 spans 15 amino acids. Germline lookup yields CDR1 MNHNY and CDR2 SVGAGI (reference sequence). The V gene lost 2 bases and the J gene lost 1 base, with 11 bases spanning the gap. In nucleotides, the CDR3 is TGTGCCAGCAGTTACCTAGACAGGCTTAACTATGGCTACACCTTC. This codes for CASSYLDRLNYGYTF.

The chain carries TRBV18 and TRBJ2-2; 8 bases match TRBD1. Germline CDR1 and CDR2: KGHSH and LQKENI. This CDR3 is built from 15 residues. V gave up 6 bases and J gave up 7 bases; unmatched junction bases: 10. CDR3: CASSSAGGQVGELFF. The CDR3 DNA is TGTGCCAGCTCGTCGGCAGGGGGCCAGGTCGGGGAGCTGTTTTTT.

The V and J genes are TRBV29-1 and TRBJ2-1; 9 bases fit TRBD2. V lost 2 bases to trimming and J lost 9 bases; unmatched junction nucleotides: 5. The CDR3 is 13 residues long. CDR1 is SQVTM and CDR2 is ANQGSEA in the germline V gene. DNA of the CDR3: TGCAGCGTTGAACTAGCGGGACATCCTGAGCAGTTCTTC. Translation gives CSVELAGHPEQFF.

V is TRBV27 and J is TRBJ2-7, with 11 bases fitting TRBD1. CDR1 and CDR2 from the germline V gene are MNHEY and SMNVEV (reference sequence). There are 13 residues in the CDR3. V lost 3 bases, J lost 7 bases, and 2 bases stayed unmatched. The CDR3 loop is CASSFGTGGEQYF. The CDR3 bases are TGTGCCAGCAGTTTTGGGACAGGGGGGGAGCAGTACTTC.

The table lists this clone with a count of one. This chain links TRBV13 with TRBJ2-1, with 8 bases aligning to TRBD1. This CDR3 has 16 residues. The junction had 8 bases not matched to a gene; V was cut back by 0 bases and J by 7 bases. Germline V gene data show CDR1 as PRHDT and CDR2 as FYEKMQ (reference sequence). The CDR3 spells CASSLGLGQGSNEQFF. CDR3 nucleotides: TGTGCCAGCAGCTTAGGCCTAGGACAGGGAAGTAATGAGCAGTTCTTC.

The V call is TRBV28, the J call TRBJ2-5; the D gene is possibly TRBD2 (5 bases). Germline V gene lookup returns CDR1 MDHEN and CDR2 SYDVKM. The CDR3 runs 14 residues. With 6 bases removed from V and 0 bases from J, the gap between germline ends came to 11 bases. The CDR3 DNA follows: TGTGCCAGCAGCCTGCGGAGGTACCAAGAGACCCAGTACTTC. Translating it yields CASSLRRYQETQYF. The whole variable domain, remainder taken from reference TRBV28 and TRBJ2-5, is DVKVTQSSRYLVKRTGEKVFLECVQDMDHENMFWYRQDPGLGLRLIYFSYDVKMKEKGDIPEGYSVSREKKERFSLILESASTNQTSMYLCASSLRRYQETQYFGPGTRLLVL.

The chain links TRBV18 to TRBJ2-3, with a weak D call TRBD2 (5 bases). V was clipped by 6 bases and J by 6 bases, with 7 bases between them. The germline V gene encodes CDR1 KGHSH and CDR2 LQKENI. This CDR3 is 11 amino acids long. The CDR3 nucleotides are TGTGCCAGCTCCCGGGGTGATACGCAGTATTTT. Protein sequence: CASSRGDTQYF.

This clone occurred once. The chain combines TRBV15 with TRBJ2-5; D might be TRBD2 (6 bases). In germline, CDR1 is LNHNV, CDR2 YYDKDF (reference sequence). This CDR3 region has 12 residues. V was pared by 5 bases and J by 2 bases, with 6 bases between. The CDR3 region has the DNA TGTGCCACCAGCGCGGGGCAAGAGACCCAGTACTTC. It translates to CATSAGQETQYF.

The chain uses TRBV19 and TRBJ1-5; the D gene is possibly TRBD1 (6 bases). CDR1 is LNHDA, CDR2 SQIVND, per germline (reference sequence). The CDR3 is 15 residues long. V lost 6 bases and J 0 bases, leaving 12 bases between the germline ends. CDR3 DNA sequence: TGTGCCAGTAGAGTAGGACAGAATAGCAATCAGCCCCAGCATTTT. This encodes CASRVGQNSNQPQHF.

The J gene is TRBJ2-1, the V gene TRBV27, with 7 nucleotides matching TRBD1. CDR3 size: 13 residues. With V trimmed by 5 bases and J by 2 bases, 0 bases remained unmatched. Germline CDR1 is MNHEY and CDR2 is SMNVEV (reference sequence). This chain's CDR3 is CASSQGAYNEQFF. CDR3 nucleotide sequence: TGTGCCAGCAGTCAGGGGGCCTACAATGAGCAGTTCTTC.

V is TRBV11-2 and J is TRBJ2-3, with 9 bases identical to TRBD2. CDR1 is SGHAT and CDR2 is FQNNGV in the germline V gene. V was pared by 5 bases and J by 2 bases, with 5 bases of the junction left unmatched. The CDR3 consists of 15 residues. The CDR3: CASSPSGRNTDTQYF. As DNA, the CDR3 is TGTGCCAGCAGCCCAAGCGGGAGGAACACAGATACGCAGTATTTT.

The V gene is TRBV27, the J gene TRBJ1-1, with D hard to call. The CDR3 length is 13 residues. V was shortened by 4 bases and J by 3 bases, with 9 bases between the two germline ends. Germline CDR1 and CDR2: MNHEY and SMNVEV (reference sequence). The CDR3 DNA sequence: TGTGCCAGCAGTTCCCGGGTCTACACTGAAGCTTTCTTT. Amino acids: CASSSRVYTEAFF.

The gene calls are TRBV27 and TRBJ2-7; TRBD1 agrees at 9 bases. The CDR3 sequence is 11 residues long. V lost 10 bases to trimming and J lost 4 bases; unmatched junction nucleotides: 2. Germline-derived CDR1 and CDR2 are MNHEY and SMNVEV (reference sequence). The CDR3 protein is CAIGTGYEQYF. The CDR3 region has the DNA TGTGCCATTGGGACAGGGTACGAGCAGTACTTC.

The V and J genes are TRBV2 and TRBJ1-1; D perhaps matches TRBD1 (5 bases). This CDR3 has 12 residues. Deletions cut 5 bases from V and 11 bases from J, with 15 bases between. Germline lookup yields CDR1 SNHLY and CDR2 FYNNEI. This CDR3 reads CASSLTATGAFF. The CDR3 coding sequence is TGTGCCAGCAGTTTGACAGCGACGGGTGCTTTCTTT.

The V and J genes are TRBV10-3 and TRBJ2-1; D may be TRBD1 (5 bases). Germline values: CDR1 ENHRY, CDR2 SYGVKD. There are 13 residues in the CDR3. V was trimmed by 4 bases and J by 7 bases, leaving 11 bases between them. The CDR3 loop is CAISAQGKNEQFF. The CDR3 coding sequence is TGTGCCATCAGTGCGCAGGGAAAAAATGAGCAGTTCTTC.

The rearrangement links TRBV6-2 or TRBV6-3 to TRBJ2-7; D is ambiguous. Germline V CDR1 and CDR2: MNHEY, SVGEGT. This CDR3 is 15 amino acids long. V gave up 0 bases and J gave up 0 bases, with 9 bases separating them. The CDR3 DNA follows: TGTGCCAGCAGTTACTCGTCGCAGTACTCCTACGAGCAGTACTTC. Encoded protein: CASSYSSQYSYEQYF.

This clone was detected once. In the same sample, other DNA sequences code for this CDR3. The genes are TRBV5-1 and TRBJ2-3; a possible D gene is TRBD2 (6 bases). V dropped 3 bases and J dropped 5 bases, with 7 bases sitting between them. The germline V gene has CDR1 SGHRS and CDR2 YFSETQ. The CDR3 runs to 12 residues. DNA of the CDR3: TGCGCCAGCAGCTCCGGGGGAGATACGCAGTATTTT. This encodes CASSSGGDTQYF.

With respect to this clone: Its ends do not fully match the called genes, so a read error is possible. Written as DNA, the CDR3 is TGTGCCTGGAGTGCCGAGGGGGAAAAACTGCTTTTT. This encodes CAWSAEGEKLLF. The gene calls are TRBV30 and TRBJ1-4, with a weak D call TRBD1 (6 bases). CDR3 length: 12 amino acids. Germline-derived CDR1 and CDR2 are GTSNPN and SVGIG (reference sequence).

The rearrangement links TRBV7-2 to TRBJ1-6; tentative D call: TRBD1 (5 bases). Trimming stripped 2 bases from V and 7 bases from J, with 6 bases between. This CDR3 has 13 amino acids. CDR1 and CDR2 (germline): SGHTA, FQGNSA. The CDR3: CASSLQGNSPLHF. The CDR3 region has the DNA TGTGCCAGCAGCTTACAGGGAAATTCACCCCTCCACTTT. The whole variable domain, remainder taken from reference TRBV7-2 and TRBJ1-6, is GAGVSQSPSNKVTEKGKDVELRCDPISGHTALYWYRQSLGQGLEFLIYFQGNSAPDKSGLPSDRFSAERTGGSVSTLTIQRTQQEDSAVYLCASSLQGNSPLHFGNGTRLTVT.

This sequence joins TRBV5-6 and TRBJ2-7, with D maybe TRBD1 (5 bases). The CDR3 has 13 amino acids. Germline V gene lookup returns CDR1 SGHDT and CDR2 YYEEEE. Deletions cut 4 bases from V and 3 bases from J, with 11 bases between. CDR3 DNA: TGTGCCAGCAGCCCCGCGACAGTCTACGAGCAGTACTTC. It is translated as CASSPATVYEQYF.

The chain links TRBV3-1 (or the pseudogene TRBV3-2) to TRBJ1-1, with D unclear. This CDR3 contains 15 residues. V was trimmed by 0 bases and J by 2 bases, leaving 10 bases between them. Germline V gene sequence: CDR1 LGHDT, CDR2 YNNKEL (reference sequence). CDR3 sequence: CASSQDWQVNTEAFF. CDR3 sequence (DNA): TGTGCCAGCAGCCAAGATTGGCAGGTCAACACTGAAGCTTTCTTT.

This chain joins TRBV7-2 and TRBJ2-1, with TRBD1 as a possible D gene (5 bases). The V and J ends lost 5 bases and 8 bases respectively, with 16 bases between them. Germline V gene data show CDR1 as SGHTA and CDR2 as FQGNSA. This CDR3 is built from 14 residues. The CDR3 DNA reads TGTGCCAGCAGCCCACCGACAGTACCGCATGAGCAGTTCTTC. Residues: CASSPPTVPHEQFF.

CDR3 region: CASSPGLSGANVLTF. The CDR3 nucleotides are TGTGCCAGCAGTCCAGGGTTGAGCGGGGCCAACGTCCTGACTTTC. The chain couples TRBV7-9 to TRBJ2-6; D possibly corresponds to TRBD1 (5 bases). This CDR3 is built from 15 residues. The V end was cut by 6 bases, the J end by 4 bases, with 13 bases between. CDR1 is SEHNR and CDR2 is FQNEAQ in the germline V gene (reference sequence).

This chain connects TRBV19 to TRBJ2-7; 9 nucleotides align to TRBD1. Trimming at V came to 3 bases and at J to 3 bases, leaving 6 bases not matched to a gene. The germline gives CDR1 LNHDA, CDR2 SQIVND (reference sequence). This CDR3 has 15 amino acids. The DNA for the CDR3 is TGTGCCAGTAGTATGGAGGACAGGGGATTCTACGAGCAGTACTTC. Its translation: CASSMEDRGFYEQYF.

The count of this clone is one. The rearrangement links TRBV5-6 to TRBJ2-7, with 7 bases that match TRBD2. Germline V gives CDR1 SGHDT, CDR2 YYEEEE. V shed 4 bases and J 4 bases; nucleotides not matched to a gene: 11. This CDR3 spans 15 amino acids. DNA of the CDR3: TGTGCCAGCAGCGCCGGACTAGGGGACTTATACGAGCAGTACTTC. Its translation: CASSAGLGDLYEQYF.

As for this clone: Other DNA sequences from this sample encode an identical CDR3 as well. The chain employs TRBV13 and TRBJ1-5; 9 bases are a match to TRBD1. The CDR3 is 14 residues long. Unmatched junction bases numbered 2, after V lost 4 bases and J lost 4 bases. Germline assignment: CDR1 PRHDT and CDR2 FYEKMQ (reference sequence). The CDR3 DNA follows: TGTGCCAGCAGCTCCGGACAGGGGAATCAGCCCCAGCATTTT. Protein: CASSSGQGNQPQHF. Together with reference TRBV13 and TRBJ1-5, the CDR3 gives the full variable domain: AAGVIQSPRHLIKEKRETATLKCYPIPRHDTVYWYQQGPGQDPQFLISFYEKMQSDKGSIPDRFSAQQFSDYHSELNMSSLELGDSALYFCASSSGQGNQPQHFGDGTRLSIL.

This chain links TRBV13 with TRBJ2-7, with D possibly being TRBD2 (5 bases). Trimming stripped 5 bases from V and 2 bases from J, with 19 bases between. The CDR3 has 16 amino acids. Germline V gene lookup returns CDR1 PRHDT and CDR2 FYEKMQ (reference sequence). The CDR3 bases are TGTGCCAGCAGCGGGGTTACGGGAAAGAACCCCTACGAGCAGTACTTC. This encodes CASSGVTGKNPYEQYF.

V gene TRBV7-2 combines with J gene TRBJ2-5; TRBD2 aligns across 12 bases. Germline CDR1 is SGHTA and CDR2 is FQGNSA. The CDR3 has 19 residues. Trimming at V came to 1 base and at J to 5 bases, leaving 14 bases not matched to a gene. The CDR3 coding sequence is TGTGCCAGCAGCTTAGGGGCTAGCGGGAGGGCCGAGGCTCGGGAGACCCAGTACTTC. Amino acids: CASSLGASGRAEARETQYF. Full variable domain (missing parts from reference TRBV7-2 and TRBJ2-5): GAGVSQSPSNKVTEKGKDVELRCDPISGHTALYWYRQSLGQGLEFLIYFQGNSAPDKSGLPSDRFSAERTGGSVSTLTIQRTQQEDSAVYLCASSLGASGRAEARETQYFGPGTRLLVL.

The V gene is TRBV28, the J gene TRBJ1-5; TRBD1 matches at 7 bases. Trimming took 5 bases from V and 5 from J; bases not matched to a gene: 15. Germline assignment: CDR1 MDHEN and CDR2 SYDVKM. This CDR3 has 17 amino acids. The CDR3 here is CASSTRDSTIGDQPQHF. The CDR3 coding sequence is TGTGCCAGCAGTACCCGGGACAGCACCATCGGGGATCAGCCCCAGCATTTT.